These T cell receptor beta chains were read from a single sample in a study of technical replicates of blood from a handful of donors. The assay was immunoSEQ multiplex PCR, and TCRdb's table has in-frame clones only and misses some. The table records 74,000 or so clones, 80% to 95% of them present only once. Sequenced sample: T cells isolated from PBMCs. The receptors stem from a human donor in good health. Both conserved end residues are part of each CDR3. A D gene is named only where the DNA matches it firmly. Clone size appears in some rows only: once, few, many, or a class for an expanded clone.

>TRBV13|NA|TRBJ2-7|once|13
CASRQVSQREQYF
TGTGCCAGCCGACAGGTCTCCCAGCGCGAGCAGTACTTC
>TRBV9|TRBD2|TRBJ2-5|NA|16
CASSYTIAGAVGTQYF
TGTGCCAGCAGCTACACAATAGCGGGGGCCGTTGGGACCCAGTACTTC
>TRBV6-5|NA|TRBJ2-7|NA|14
CASSYGWGPYEQYF
TGTGCCAGCAGTTACGGTTGGGGGCCCTACGAGCAGTACTTC
>TRBV7-2|TRBD1|TRBJ2-5|NA|15
CASSLTGQGGETQYF
TGTGCCAGCAGCTTGACCGGACAGGGGGGGGAGACCCAGTACTTC
>TRBV9|TRBD1|TRBJ2-7|NA|13
CASSGQGLREQYF
TGTGCCAGCAGCGGACAGGGCCTTCGCGAGCAGTACTTC
>TRBV4-2|TRBD1|TRBJ2-1|NA|14
CASRGTGVGNEQFF
TGTGCCAGCAGGGGAACAGGGGTAGGCAATGAGCAGTTCTTC
>TRBV4-2|TRBD2|TRBJ2-7|NA|16
CASSPTGAGGSYEQYF
TGTGCCAGCAGCCCTACCGGAGCGGGAGGCTCCTACGAGCAGTACTTC
>TRBV27|NA|TRBJ1-2|NA|13
CASSFLGRDGYTF
TGTGCCAGCAGTTTCTTAGGGAGAGATGGCTACACCTTC
>TRBV11-3|NA|TRBJ2-7|once|13
CASSPQAPYEQYF
TGTGCCAGCAGCCCCCAAGCCCCCTACGAGCAGTACTTC
>TRBV12-2|NA|TRBJ2-1|NA|12
CASRSQAHEQFF
TGTGCAAGTCGCTCACAGGCCCATGAGCAGTTCTTC
>TRBV19|TRBD2|TRBJ2-7|NA|15
CASSFSLADAYEQYF
TGTGCCAGTAGTTTCTCACTAGCGGATGCTTACGAGCAGTACTTC
>TRBV6-6|TRBD1|TRBJ2-2|NA|16
CASSWFGTANTGELFF
TGTGCCAGCAGTTGGTTCGGGACAGCGAACACCGGGGAGCTGTTTTTT
>TRBV6-5|NA|TRBJ1-4|once|12
CATGDFNEKLFF
TGTGCCACGGGGGACTTTAATGAAAAACTGTTTTTT
>TRBV7-3|TRBD2|TRBJ2-3|NA|14
CASSLNSGDYTQYF
TGTGCCAGCAGCTTAAATAGCGGGGATTATACGCAGTATTTT
>TRBV27|TRBD2|TRBJ2-3|NA|14
CASTRLAFPDTQYF
TGTGCCAGCACTAGACTAGCGTTCCCAGATACGCAGTATTTT
>TRBV7-9|TRBD2|TRBJ2-3|NA|18
CASRPTSGETSSTDTQYF
TGTGCCAGCAGGCCAACTAGCGGAGAGACCTCTAGCACAGATACGCAGTATTTT
>TRBV5-4|TRBD2|TRBJ2-2|once|16
CASSLELAGNTGELFF
TGTGCCAGCAGCTTGGAACTAGCGGGGAACACCGGGGAGCTGTTTTTT
>TRBV4-1|NA|TRBJ1-2|NA|14
CASSQVDPGYGYTF
TGCGCCAGCAGCCAAGTCGACCCGGGATATGGCTACACCTTC
>TRBV2|TRBD2|TRBJ2-5|NA|16
CASSGGWSSGEETQYF
TGTGCCAGCAGTGGAGGCTGGTCTAGCGGGGAAGAGACCCAGTACTTC